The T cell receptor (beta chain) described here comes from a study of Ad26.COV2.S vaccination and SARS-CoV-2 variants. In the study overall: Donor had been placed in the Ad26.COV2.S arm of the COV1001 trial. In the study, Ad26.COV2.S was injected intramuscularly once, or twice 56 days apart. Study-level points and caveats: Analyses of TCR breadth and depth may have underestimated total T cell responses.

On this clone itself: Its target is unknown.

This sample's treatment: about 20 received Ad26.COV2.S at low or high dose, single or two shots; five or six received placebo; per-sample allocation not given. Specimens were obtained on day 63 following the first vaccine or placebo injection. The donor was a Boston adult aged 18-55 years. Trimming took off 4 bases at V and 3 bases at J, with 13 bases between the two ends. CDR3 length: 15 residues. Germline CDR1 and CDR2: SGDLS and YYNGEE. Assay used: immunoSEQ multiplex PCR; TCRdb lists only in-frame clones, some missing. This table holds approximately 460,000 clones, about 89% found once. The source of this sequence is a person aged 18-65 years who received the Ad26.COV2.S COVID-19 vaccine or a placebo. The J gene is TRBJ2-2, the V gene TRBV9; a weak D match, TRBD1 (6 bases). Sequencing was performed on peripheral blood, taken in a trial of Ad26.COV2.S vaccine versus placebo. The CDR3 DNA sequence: TGTGCCAGCAGCCCCAGAGGGACATACACCGGGGAGCTGTTTTTT. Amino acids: CASSPRGTYTGELFF. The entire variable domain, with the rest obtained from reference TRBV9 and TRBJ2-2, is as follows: DSGVTQTPKHLITATGQRVTLRCSPRSGDLSVYWYQQSLDQGLQFLIQYYNGEERAKGNILERFSAQQFPDLHSELNLSSLELGDSALYFCASSPRGTYTGELFFGEGSRLTVL.